This TCR beta chain is drawn from a study of Graves' ophthalmopathy and Graves' hyperthyroidism (dated by TCRdb to 2016 to 2019). For the wider study: Peripheral blood was collected before any treatment was given, at the time of initial diagnosis. TCR beta repertoire signatures were used to distinguish Graves' ophthalmopathy from Graves' hyperthyroidism and to predict progression to ophthalmopathy. In total, 135 blood samples were TCR-sequenced: around 42 ophthalmopathy, some 75 hyperthyroidism and about 17 hyperthyroidism-to-ophthalmopathy patients. To explore V-J signatures distinguishing ophthalmopathy from hyperthyroidism, a discovery set of roughly 98 patients (fewer than 45 ophthalmopathy, 55 to 60 stable hyperthyroidism) was enrolled. The independent validation cohort included about 19 hyperthyroidism patients plus 17 patients who later progressed from hyperthyroidism to ophthalmopathy. In roughly six hyperthyroidism patients, T-cell repertoires of thyroid tissue and blood were compared. Once sampling was done, hyperthyroidism patients were given methimazole at a starting dose of 30 mg daily, while ophthalmopathy patients were given high-dose intravenous methylprednisolone. For training and testing, the roughly 97 patients in the discovery cohort were randomly divided in a 7:3 ratio. Points the paper makes about the study in general: Among expanded thyroid clonotypes with frequency above 0.001, most also showed up in blood, which suggests that blood repertoires may reflect the thyroid immune response. Ophthalmopathy was separated from stable hyperthyroidism by the 13-signature model with more than 85% sensitivity and 81% to 84% specificity in cross-validation and with 80%/75% in the test set. In validation, the model predicted ophthalmopathy progression with roughly 68% sensitivity and around 72% specificity; 12 predicted patients were CT-confirmed with GO in a median of about 6.2 months. Sample size was not predetermined statistically, and investigators were not blinded to group allocation.

A note on this clonotype: The clone's antigen remains unknown. No base-level quality is on record; no much larger clone is a single base apart.

For repertoire sequencing, the TCR beta CDR3 regions were amplified from RNA transcripts. The first round was an RT-PCR using HTBI primers with the Qiagen OneStep RT-PCR kit, and this first round was followed by a second-round multiplex PCR, then size selection and purification. Libraries were sequenced on an Illumina HiSeq2000 using paired-end 100 bp reads. In the paper's pipeline: SOAPnuke was used to process the reads, throwing out any read that had adapters, had uncalled bases, had a mean Phred below 15, or lacked an exact constant-primer or identifier match. COPE v1.2.5 was used to merge high-quality paired reads. Each unique nucleotide sequence was treated as a clonotype, and MiTCR v1.1 was used to align the clonotypes to the IMGT TRB V, D and J references. Analysis was restricted to V-J combinations with a frequency above 0.0001, which covered about 99% of repertoires. A TCR clonal expansion and chaos score per V-J combination was defined as the ratio of F50 clonal expansion to chaos observed in the TCRdist matrix. Welch's t-statistics and random forest were used to reduce the features to about a dozen V-J combinations, which were then used as input to a naive Bayes classifier. Thyroid-blood repertoire similarity was quantified with the Morisita-Horn index. TCRdb trimmed public reads at Q25 via fastp, called clones via MiXCR and kept in-frame beta chains. Each record represents a unique CDR3 protein, reported with the most common genes and DNA among its rows. V and J calls and clone size were set by TCRdb, not the authors. This sample has 350,000 to 450,000 distinct CDR3 sequences in its table, and approximately 21% of those were observed once. Roughly 3% of the sample is taken by the ten largest.

Its CDR3 holds 13 amino acids, cysteine through phenylalanine. The CDR3 DNA has 39 bases and is translated from base 1. V gives up 5 bases and J gives up 6 bases, and the segment between their germline ends measures 13 bases. Stable hyperthyroidism was defined as no progression to ophthalmopathy within 18 months of follow-up. Hyperthyroidism patients were newly diagnosed, were aged 18 to 65 years, and had a disease duration under 2 months. Patients with other autoimmune diseases, uncontrolled infections, pregnancy or lactation were excluded from the study. Diagnosis relied on clinical symptoms, serum thyroxine, TRAb, thyroid ultrasound and orbital computed tomography. Ficoll-Paque density gradient centrifugation was used to isolate PBMCs from about 9 ml of fresh peripheral blood. Total RNA was extracted with Trizol reagent and quality-checked on an Agilent 2100 Bioanalyzer.

Sequencing used peripheral blood. Rearrangement joined TRBV12-3 or TRBV12-4 to TRBJ1-2, with no reliable assignment of the D segment. This receptor was obtained from a woman under 30 with stable Graves' hyperthyroidism. Donor details come from another sample of the same person, matched by shared clones. The CDR3 protein: CASSTDDINGYTF. The DNA sequence is as follows: TGTGCCAGCAGTACCGACGACATCAATGGCTACACCTTC.